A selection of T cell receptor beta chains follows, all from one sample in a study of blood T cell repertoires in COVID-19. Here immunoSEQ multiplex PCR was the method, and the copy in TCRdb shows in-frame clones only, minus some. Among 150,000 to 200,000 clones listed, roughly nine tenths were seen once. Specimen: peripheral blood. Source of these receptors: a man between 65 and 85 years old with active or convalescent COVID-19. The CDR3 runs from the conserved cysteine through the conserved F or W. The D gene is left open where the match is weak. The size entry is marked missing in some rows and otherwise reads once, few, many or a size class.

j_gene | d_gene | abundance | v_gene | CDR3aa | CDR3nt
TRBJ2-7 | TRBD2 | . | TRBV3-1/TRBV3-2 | CASSQVMVSAGGGYEQYF | TGTGCCAGCAGCCAAGTAATGGTTTCGGCGGGAGGAGGCTACGAGCAGTACTTC
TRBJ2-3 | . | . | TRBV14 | CASSQRRTAGTQYF | TGTGCCAGCAGCCAACGGCGGACGGCGGGTACGCAGTATTTT
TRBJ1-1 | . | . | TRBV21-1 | CATGTEAFF | TGTGCCACCGGCACTGAAGCTTTCTTT
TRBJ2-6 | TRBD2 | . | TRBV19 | CASKGLAGGLSGANVLTF | TGTGCCAGTAAGGGATTAGCGGGGGGCCTCTCTGGGGCCAACGTCCTGACTTTC
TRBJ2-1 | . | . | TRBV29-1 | CSVGSADSYNEQFF | TGCAGCGTGGGCTCAGCGGATTCGTACAATGAGCAGTTCTTC
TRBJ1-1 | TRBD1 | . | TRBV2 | CASSATGAGTEAFF | TGTGCCAGCAGCGCGACAGGGGCGGGAACTGAAGCTTTCTTT
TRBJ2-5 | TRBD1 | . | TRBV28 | CASSLSGQGFQETQYF | TGTGCCAGCAGTTTATCGGGACAGGGTTTTCAAGAGACCCAGTACTTC
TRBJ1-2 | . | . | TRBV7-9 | CASSLRNYGYTF | TGTGCCAGCAGCTTACGGAACTATGGCTACACCTTC
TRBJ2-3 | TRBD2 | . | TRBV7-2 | CASSKRPFLAGGSRDTQYF | TGTGCCAGCAGCAAACGACCCTTTCTAGCGGGAGGGAGCAGAGATACGCAGTATTTT
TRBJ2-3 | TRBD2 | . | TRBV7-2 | CASSFGTRADTQYF | TGTGCCAGCAGCTTCGGGACTAGGGCAGATACGCAGTATTTT
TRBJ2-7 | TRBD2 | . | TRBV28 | CASSLLRESYEQYF | TGTGCCAGCAGTTTGTTGCGGGAGTCCTACGAGCAGTACTTC
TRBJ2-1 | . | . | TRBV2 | CASSAFWERDEQFF | TGTGCCAGCAGTGCCTTCTGGGAGAGGGATGAGCAGTTCTTC
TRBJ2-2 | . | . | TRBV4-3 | CASSQEHLTGELFF | TGCGCCAGCAGCCAAGAACACCTTACCGGGGAGCTGTTTTTT
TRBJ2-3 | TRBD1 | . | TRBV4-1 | CASSHLTGGGTDTQYF | TGCGCCAGCAGCCACCTCACAGGGGGAGGCACAGATACGCAGTATTTT
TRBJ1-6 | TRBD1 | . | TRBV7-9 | CASSLGGQGSSPLHF | TGTGCCAGCAGCTTAGGGGGACAGGGCTCTTCACCCCTCCACTTT
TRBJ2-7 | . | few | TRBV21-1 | CASSKALASPRYEQYF | TGTGCCAGCAGCAAAGCGCTTGCTAGCCCACGGTACGAGCAGTACTTC
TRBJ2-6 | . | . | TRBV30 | CAWSRLAGANVLTF | TGTGCCTGGAGCAGACTAGCTGGGGCCAACGTCCTGACTTTC
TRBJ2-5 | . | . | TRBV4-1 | CASSQLLAEIGSQYF | TGCGCCAGCAGCCAACTGTTGGCGGAAATTGGGTCCCAGTACTTC
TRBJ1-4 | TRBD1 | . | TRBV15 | CATSRDRATNEKLFF | TGTGCCACCAGCAGGGACAGGGCAACTAATGAAAAACTGTTTTTT
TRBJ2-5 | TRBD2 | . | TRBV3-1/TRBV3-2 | CASSLMSGSIQETQYF | TGTGCCAGCAGCCTAATGAGCGGGAGCATCCAAGAGACCCAGTACTTC
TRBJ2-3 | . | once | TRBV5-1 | CASRQAGVTDTQYF | TGCGCCAGCAGACAAGCCGGGGTCACAGATACGCAGTATTTT
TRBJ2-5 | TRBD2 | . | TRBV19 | CASSIRLAGRQETQYF | TGTGCCAGTAGTATACGGCTAGCGGGAAGACAAGAGACCCAGTACTTC
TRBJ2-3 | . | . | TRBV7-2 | CASSPKYAQYF | TGTGCCAGCAGCCCTAAGTATGCGCAGTATTTT
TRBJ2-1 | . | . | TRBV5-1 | CASSFGHYNEQFF | TGCGCCAGCAGCTTCGGACACTACAATGAGCAGTTCTTC
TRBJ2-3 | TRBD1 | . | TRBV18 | CASSPFAMRAGGFGTDTQYF | TGTGCCAGCTCACCATTCGCTATGAGGGCAGGGGGCTTCGGGACAGATACGCAGTATTTT
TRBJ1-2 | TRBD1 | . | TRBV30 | CAWMGTGTYGYTF | TGTGCCTGGATGGGGACAGGGACCTATGGCTACACCTTC
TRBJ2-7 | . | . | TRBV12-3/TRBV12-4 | CASTVEGWEQYF | TGTGCCAGCACGGTCGAGGGCTGGGAGCAGTACTTC
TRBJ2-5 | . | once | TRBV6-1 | CASSERPAAEETQYF | TGTGCCAGCAGTGAACGCCCGGCGGCGGAAGAGACCCAGTACTTC
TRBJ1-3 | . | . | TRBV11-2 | CASSLQYRASGNTIYF | TGTGCCAGCAGCTTGCAATACAGGGCCTCTGGAAACACCATATATTTT
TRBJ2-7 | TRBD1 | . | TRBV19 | CASRRPPGGEQYF | TGTGCCAGCCGTAGGCCCCCAGGGGGCGAGCAGTACTTC
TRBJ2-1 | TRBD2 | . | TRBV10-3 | CAISESPGGTYYNEQFF | TGTGCCATCAGTGAGTCTCCGGGGGGGACGTACTACAATGAGCAGTTCTTC
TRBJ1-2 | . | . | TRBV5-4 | CASSLVSGVVGYTF | TGTGCCAGCAGCTTGGTTTCAGGCGTTGTTGGCTACACCTTC
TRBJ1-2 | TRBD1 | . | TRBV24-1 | CATSDSRTGSTYGYTF | TGTGCCACCAGTGATAGCAGGACAGGGTCTACTTATGGCTACACCTTC
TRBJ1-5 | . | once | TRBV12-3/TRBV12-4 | CASSIAGDQPQHF | TGTGCCAGCAGCATTGCAGGGGACCAGCCCCAGCATTTT
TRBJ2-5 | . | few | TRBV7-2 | CASSSTGIQETQYF | TGTGCCAGCAGCTCCACCGGGATTCAAGAGACCCAGTACTTC
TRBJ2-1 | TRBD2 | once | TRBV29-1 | CSVAPNSGGDEQFF | TGCAGCGTTGCCCCGAATAGCGGGGGGGATGAGCAGTTCTTC
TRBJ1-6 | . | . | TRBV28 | CASKTRAYNSPLHF | TGTGCCAGCAAAACTAGGGCCTATAATTCACCCCTCCACTTT
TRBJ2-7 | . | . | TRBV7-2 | CASSLVFLGGEQYF | TGTGCCAGCAGCTTAGTGTTTTTGGGGGGCGAGCAGTACTTC
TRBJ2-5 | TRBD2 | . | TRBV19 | CASQRGIWETQYF | TGTGCCAGCCAGCGGGGTATATGGGAGACCCAGTACTTC
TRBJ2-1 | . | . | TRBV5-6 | CASSFSVSGYNEQFF | TGTGCCAGCAGCTTCTCTGTTTCAGGGTACAATGAGCAGTTCTTC
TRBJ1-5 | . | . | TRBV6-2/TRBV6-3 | CASSPPGGGNQPQHF | TGTGCCAGCAGTCCACCCGGAGGTGGCAATCAGCCCCAGCATTTT
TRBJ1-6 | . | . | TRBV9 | CASSVAVYNSPLHF | TGTGCCAGCAGCGTAGCAGTTTATAATTCACCCCTCCACTTT
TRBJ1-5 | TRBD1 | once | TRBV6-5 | CASRPGQNNQPQHF | TGTGCCAGCAGGCCGGGACAGAACAATCAGCCCCAGCATTTT
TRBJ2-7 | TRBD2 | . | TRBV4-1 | CASSRGVESGVTYEQYF | TGCGCCAGCAGCCGCGGGGTCGAGAGCGGGGTTACCTACGAGCAGTACTTC
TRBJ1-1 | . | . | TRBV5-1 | CASSSGERPEAFF | TGCGCCAGCAGCTCAGGTGAAAGGCCTGAAGCTTTCTTT
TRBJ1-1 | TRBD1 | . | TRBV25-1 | CASSEGTVAFF | TGTGCCAGCAGTGAGGGGACAGTAGCTTTCTTT
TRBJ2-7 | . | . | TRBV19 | CASSIGGAYEQYF | TGTGCCAGTAGTATTGGCGGCGCCTACGAGCAGTACTTC
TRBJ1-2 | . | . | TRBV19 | CASSIGGNGYGYTF | TGTGCCAGTAGTATAGGAGGGAATGGCTATGGCTACACCTTC